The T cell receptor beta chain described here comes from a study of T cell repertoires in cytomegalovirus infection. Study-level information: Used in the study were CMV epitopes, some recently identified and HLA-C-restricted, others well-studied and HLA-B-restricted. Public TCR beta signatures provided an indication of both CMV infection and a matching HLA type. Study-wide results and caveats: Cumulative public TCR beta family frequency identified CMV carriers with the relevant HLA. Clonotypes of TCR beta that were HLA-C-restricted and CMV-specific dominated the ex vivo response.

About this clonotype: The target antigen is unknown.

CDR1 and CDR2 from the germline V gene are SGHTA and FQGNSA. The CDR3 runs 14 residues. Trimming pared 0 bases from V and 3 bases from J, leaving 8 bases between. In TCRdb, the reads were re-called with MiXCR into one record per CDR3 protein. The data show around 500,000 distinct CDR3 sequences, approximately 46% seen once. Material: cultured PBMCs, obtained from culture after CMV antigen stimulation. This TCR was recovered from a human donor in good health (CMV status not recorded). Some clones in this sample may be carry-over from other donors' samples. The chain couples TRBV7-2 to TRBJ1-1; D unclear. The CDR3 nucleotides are TGTGCCAGCAGCTTAGCGCTCCCATACACTGAAGCTTTCTTT. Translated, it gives CASSLALPYTEAFF.